A selection of T cell receptor beta chains follows, all from one sample in a study of shared clonotypes between healthy human individuals. TCRdb keeps only in-frame clones here, not all; method: immunoSEQ multiplex PCR. The table includes hundreds of thousands of clones, approximately 96% detected once. Sequences were obtained from naive CD8+ T cells sorted from blood. These receptor sequences come from a woman under 40 in good health. Both conserved end residues are part of each CDR3. A D gene is named only where the DNA matches it firmly. The listing skips clone size in some rows; elsewhere it reads once, few, many or a size class.

CDR3: CASSPARTGRYEQYF; DNA: TGTGCCAGCAGCCCAGCCAGGACAGGCCGTTACGAGCAGTACTTC; V: TRBV6-5; D: TRBD1; J: TRBJ2-7; size: .
CDR3: CASSESLAGGTGELFF; DNA: TGTGCCAGCAGTGAATCCCTAGCGGGAGGAACCGGGGAGCTGTTTTTT; V: TRBV25-1; D: TRBD2; J: TRBJ2-2; size: .
CDR3: CASSSFEEQYF; DNA: TGTGCCAGCAGCTCATTTGAGGAGCAGTACTTC; V: TRBV5-6; D: .; J: TRBJ2-5; size: .
CDR3: CASSLGLTGNTIYF; DNA: TGTGCCAGCAGCTTGGGGTTAACTGGAAACACCATATATTTT; V: TRBV7-6; D: .; J: TRBJ1-3; size: .
CDR3: CASSLGSSFVTEAFF; DNA: TGTGCCAGCAGCCTCGGTTCGTCCTTCGTCACTGAAGCTTTCTTT; V: TRBV28; D: .; J: TRBJ1-1; size: .
CDR3: CASSQVPGLAGREQFF; DNA: TGCGCCAGCAGCCAGGTACCGGGACTAGCTGGCCGTGAGCAGTTCTTC; V: TRBV4-1; D: TRBD2; J: TRBJ2-1; size: .
CDR3: CASSAGTGGSYEQYF; DNA: TGTGCCAGCAGTGCAGGGACAGGGGGCTCCTACGAGCAGTACTTC; V: TRBV21-1; D: .; J: TRBJ2-7; size: .
CDR3: CASSTNRALGANVLTF; DNA: TGTGCCAGCAGCACAAACCGGGCTCTGGGGGCCAACGTCCTGACTTTC; V: TRBV5-5; D: .; J: TRBJ2-6; size: .
CDR3: CASSETGDYEQYF; DNA: TGTGCCAGCAGCGAAACAGGGGACTACGAGCAGTACTTC; V: TRBV7-6; D: TRBD1; J: TRBJ2-7; size: .
CDR3: CASSDRDREQFF; DNA: TGTGCCAGCAGCGATCGGGACAGAGAGCAGTTCTTC; V: TRBV9; D: TRBD1; J: TRBJ2-1; size: .
CDR3: CASSFGWAGVGASTDTQYF; DNA: TGTGCCAGCAGCTTTGGGTGGGCAGGGGTTGGAGCCTCGACAGATACGCAGTATTTT; V: TRBV5-6; D: .; J: TRBJ2-3; size: .
CDR3: CASSESDSNQPQHF; DNA: TGTGCCAGCAGCGAGTCAGATAGCAATCAGCCCCAGCATTTT; V: TRBV5-6; D: .; J: TRBJ1-5; size: .
CDR3: CASSIAEDTEAFF; DNA: TGTGCCAGTAGTATAGCCGAGGACACTGAAGCTTTCTTT; V: TRBV19; D: .; J: TRBJ1-1; size: .
CDR3: CATSTQGGVPGTQYF; DNA: TGTGCCACCAGCACTCAAGGTGGGGTCCCGGGGACCCAGTACTTC; V: TRBV15; D: .; J: TRBJ2-5; size: .
CDR3: CASGLDSYNEQFF; DNA: TGTGCCAGCGGACTGGACTCCTACAATGAGCAGTTCTTC; V: TRBV6-5; D: .; J: TRBJ2-1; size: .
CDR3: CASSSSGALQPQHF; DNA: TGTGCCAGCAGCTCATCGGGGGCTCTTCAGCCCCAGCATTTT; V: TRBV7-2; D: .; J: TRBJ1-5; size: .
CDR3: CASSLLIGNTGELFF; DNA: TGTGCCAGCAGCCTCCTAATAGGGAACACCGGGGAGCTGTTTTTT; V: TRBV7-8; D: .; J: TRBJ2-2; size: .
CDR3: CASSSRLAEDTGELFF; DNA: TGTGCCAGCAGTTCCCGACTAGCGGAAGACACCGGGGAGCTGTTTTTT; V: TRBV2; D: TRBD2; J: TRBJ2-2; size: .
CDR3: CASSQVTGPQTGELFF; DNA: TGCGCCAGCAGCCAAGTGACGGGACCCCAGACCGGGGAGCTGTTTTTT; V: TRBV4-1; D: .; J: TRBJ2-2; size: .
CDR3: CASSQDWVRGSPADTQYF; DNA: TGTGCCAGCAGCCAAGATTGGGTGCGTGGGAGTCCGGCAGATACGCAGTATTTT; V: TRBV4-2; D: .; J: TRBJ2-3; size: .
CDR3: CASSFSSFGGTGELGGGTEAFF; DNA: TGTGCCAGCAGTTTTTCGTCGTTTGGAGGGACAGGCGAATTAGGTGGGGGCACTGAAGCTTTCTTT; V: TRBV27; D: TRBD1; J: TRBJ1-1; size: .
CDR3: CASSLISGEQYF; DNA: TGTGCCAGCAGCTTAATTAGCGGCGAGCAGTACTTC; V: TRBV7-9; D: .; J: TRBJ2-7; size: once
CDR3: CASSPSSSTDTQYF; DNA: TGTGCCAGCAGTCCCTCCTCATCGACAGATACGCAGTATTTT; V: TRBV27; D: .; J: TRBJ2-3; size: .
CDR3: CASTMGAGSTDTQYF; DNA: TGTGCCAGCACCATGGGGGCCGGTAGCACAGATACGCAGTATTTT; V: TRBV28; D: .; J: TRBJ2-3; size: .
CDR3: CATTTGNQPQHF; DNA: TGCGCCACTACGACGGGCAATCAGCCCCAGCATTTT; V: TRBV10-2; D: .; J: TRBJ1-5; size: .
CDR3: CASSSGTPPDTQYF; DNA: TGTGCCAGCAGTTCCGGGACCCCCCCAGATACGCAGTATTTT; V: TRBV6-5; D: .; J: TRBJ2-3; size: once
CDR3: CASSLWGGQREAFF; DNA: TGTGCCAGCAGTCTCTGGGGTGGACAGCGTGAAGCTTTCTTT; V: TRBV2; D: .; J: TRBJ1-1; size: .
CDR3: CASSQDGLAGSYEQYF; DNA: TGCGCCAGCAGCCAAGATGGTCTGGCGGGTTCCTACGAGCAGTACTTC; V: TRBV4-1; D: .; J: TRBJ2-7; size: .
CDR3: CASSLGGGNEQFF; DNA: TGTGCCAGCAGCTTAGGCGGGGGGAATGAGCAGTTCTTC; V: TRBV7-3; D: TRBD2; J: TRBJ2-1; size: .
CDR3: CASSVRDNPYEQYF; DNA: TGTGCCAGTAGTGTCCGGGACAACCCTTACGAGCAGTACTTC; V: TRBV19; D: .; J: TRBJ2-7; size: .
CDR3: CASSQGRSEQYF; DNA: TGCGCCAGCAGCCAAGGCCGATCAGAGCAGTACTTC; V: TRBV4-1; D: .; J: TRBJ2-7; size: .
CDR3: CASRGMVIKTQYF; DNA: TGCGCCAGTAGAGGAATGGTGATAAAGACCCAGTACTTC; V: TRBV10-1; D: .; J: TRBJ2-5; size: .
CDR3: CASSLDLAGGVGDTQYF; DNA: TGTGCCAGCAGCTTAGACTTAGCGGGAGGCGTAGGAGATACGCAGTATTTT; V: TRBV11-2; D: TRBD2; J: TRBJ2-3; size: .
CDR3: CAGGSYNEQFF; DNA: TGTGCCGGGGGGTCCTACAATGAGCAGTTCTTC; V: TRBV19; D: .; J: TRBJ2-1; size: .
CDR3: CASSSDLEDTPQETQYF; DNA: TGTGCCAGCAGTTCCGATTTAGAGGACACACCTCAAGAGACCCAGTACTTC; V: TRBV28; D: .; J: TRBJ2-5; size: .
CDR3: CASSSPTAYEQYF; DNA: TGTGCCAGCAGTTCTCCCACGGCTTACGAGCAGTACTTC; V: TRBV28; D: .; J: TRBJ2-7; size: .
CDR3: CASSLLGQGMGEQYF; DNA: TGTGCCAGCAGTTTATTGGGACAGGGGATGGGGGAGCAGTACTTC; V: TRBV28; D: TRBD1; J: TRBJ2-7; size: .
CDR3: CASSLNYGHSEQYF; DNA: TGTGCCAGCAGTCTAAACTACGGGCACAGCGAGCAGTACTTC; V: TRBV27; D: .; J: TRBJ2-7; size: .
CDR3: CASSVGGNTGELFF; DNA: TGTGCCAGTAGTGTGGGGGGTAACACCGGGGAGCTGTTTTTT; V: TRBV19; D: .; J: TRBJ2-2; size: .
CDR3: CASSRVTGSVNIQYF; DNA: TGTGCCAGCAGCCGAGTAACCGGGAGTGTGAACATTCAGTACTTC; V: TRBV28; D: .; J: TRBJ2-4; size: .
CDR3: CASSLTGGSYEQYF; DNA: TGTGCCAGCAGTTTGACAGGGGGCAGCTACGAGCAGTACTTC; V: TRBV28; D: TRBD1; J: TRBJ2-7; size: .
CDR3: CASSPSPRETHYGYTF; DNA: TGTGCCAGCAGCCCCAGCCCCCGTGAGACCCACTATGGCTACACCTTC; V: TRBV11-2; D: .; J: TRBJ1-2; size: .
CDR3: CASSPHRSTQYF; DNA: TGTGCCAGCAGCCCACACCGGTCAACCCAGTACTTC; V: TRBV5-4; D: .; J: TRBJ2-5; size: .
CDR3: CASSVLSGRYETQYF; DNA: TGTGCCAGCAGCGTACTAAGCGGGAGGTACGAGACCCAGTACTTC; V: TRBV9; D: TRBD2; J: TRBJ2-5; size: .
CDR3: CASSRRGGSNTEAFF; DNA: TGTGCCAGCAGCCGGAGGGGGGGCTCGAACACTGAAGCTTTCTTT; V: TRBV6-4; D: .; J: TRBJ1-1; size: .
CDR3: CASSLGQGDGYTF; DNA: TGTGCCAGCAGTTTGGGACAGGGGGATGGCTACACCTTC; V: TRBV27; D: TRBD1; J: TRBJ1-2; size: .
CDR3: CASSYGQASYEQYF; DNA: TGTGCCAGCAGCTATGGACAGGCATCCTACGAGCAGTACTTC; V: TRBV28; D: TRBD1; J: TRBJ2-7; size: .
CDR3: CASSLALREGSYEQYF; DNA: TGTGCCAGCAGCTTGGCCTTGCGGGAGGGGTCCTACGAGCAGTACTTC; V: TRBV5-8; D: TRBD2; J: TRBJ2-7; size: .
CDR3: CASSGVPDQETQYF; DNA: TGTGCCAGCTCAGGGGTTCCGGACCAAGAGACCCAGTACTTC; V: TRBV18; D: .; J: TRBJ2-5; size: .
CDR3: CASSSQGAGTEAFF; DNA: TGTGCCAGCAGTTCGCAGGGGGCCGGCACTGAAGCTTTCTTT; V: TRBV6-6; D: TRBD1; J: TRBJ1-1; size: .